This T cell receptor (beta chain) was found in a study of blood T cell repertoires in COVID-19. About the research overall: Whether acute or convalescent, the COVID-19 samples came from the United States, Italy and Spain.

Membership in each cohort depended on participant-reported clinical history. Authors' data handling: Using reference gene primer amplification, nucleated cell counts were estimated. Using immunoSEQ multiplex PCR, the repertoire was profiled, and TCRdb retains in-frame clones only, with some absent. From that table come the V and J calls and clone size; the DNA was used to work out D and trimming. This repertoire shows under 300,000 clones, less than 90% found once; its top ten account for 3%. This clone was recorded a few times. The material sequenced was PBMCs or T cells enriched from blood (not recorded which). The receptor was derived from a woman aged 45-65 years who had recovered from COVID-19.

The CDR3 spells CAWSRARAGNTDTQYF. The CDR3, as DNA: TGTGCCTGGAGTCGGGCTAGGGCGGGGAACACAGATACGCAGTATTTT. The chain combines TRBV30 with TRBJ2-3, with D possibly TRBD2 on 6 matching bases. The length of the CDR3 is 16 residues. The germline V gene has CDR1 GTSNPN and CDR2 SVGIG (reference sequence). Trimming pared 2 bases from V and 2 bases from J, leaving 17 bases between. Using reference TRBV30 and TRBJ2-3 for the parts outside the CDR3, the full variable domain is SQTIHQWPATLVQPVGSPLSLECTVEGTSNPNLYWYRQAAGRGLQLLFYSVGIGQISSEVPQNLSASRPQDRQFILSSKKLLLSDSGFYLCAWSRARAGNTDTQYFGPGTRLTVL.